Each of the 29 T cell receptor beta chains below was sequenced from the same sample in a study of T cells in Graves' hyperthyroidism and ophthalmopathy. TCR beta CDR3 regions were amplified from RNA transcripts. During a first-round RT-PCR of the TCR CDR3, the HTBI primer set was used. From the multiplex PCR reads, TCRdb called clonotypes with MiXCR, one entry per CDR3 protein. The table lists approximately 300,000 distinct CDR3 sequences, over 15% of them singletons, with just over 55% in the top ten. Sequenced sample: blood. These receptors all come from a woman aged 60-70 years with Graves' ophthalmopathy.

This chain links TRBV5-4 with TRBJ1-2, with D maybe TRBD1 (5 bases). This CDR3 region has 14 residues. V was trimmed by 0 bases and J by 3 bases, leaving 9 bases between them. Per germline, CDR1 SGHNT and CDR2 YYREEE (reference sequence). In DNA form, the CDR3 reads TGTGCCAGCAGCTTGGGGGCGGGGGACTATGGCTACACCTTC. Protein product: CASSLGAGDYGYTF.

This clonotype was picked up many times. This chain joins TRBV11-2 and TRBJ2-1; a possible D gene is TRBD2 (6 bases). The germline V gene has CDR1 SGHAT and CDR2 FQNNGV. The CDR3 is made up of 15 amino acids. With 4 bases removed from V and 4 bases from J, the gap between germline ends came to 14 bases. The CDR3 spells CASSSPRRVYNEQFF. The DNA of the CDR3 is TGTGCCAGCAGCTCCCCGCGGAGGGTTTACAATGAGCAGTTCTTC.

In its sample, this clonotype was seen a few times. The chain has TRBV19 and TRBJ1-5; no definite D call. The V and J ends lost 9 bases and 4 bases respectively, with 13 bases between them. In germline, CDR1 is LNHDA, CDR2 SQIVND (reference sequence). The CDR3 has 13 amino acids. Here the CDR3 reads CASSSGSNQPQHF. The CDR3 bases are TGTGCCAGCAGTTCTGGGAGTAATCAGCCCCAGCATTTT.

This clonotype was counted many times. J is TRBJ2-7 and V is TRBV18; tentatively, D is TRBD1 (6 bases). CDR3 length: 14 residues. Germline lookup yields CDR1 KGHSH and CDR2 LQKENI. Deletions cut 6 bases from V and 1 base from J, with 13 bases between. The CDR3 region has the DNA TGTGCCAGCTCCGCGACAGGACGTTCCTACGAGCAGTACTTC. Amino acid sequence: CASSATGRSYEQYF.

As regards this clonotype: A much larger clone lies one base from this, so it may be a read error. CDR3 sequence (DNA): TGTGCCAACAGCTATTCTAGAAACAATGAGCAGTTCTTC. Its protein is CANSYSRNNEQFF. V gene TRBV7-7 combines with J gene TRBJ2-1, with D unresolved. Per the germline V gene, CDR1 is SSHAT and CDR2 is FNYEAQ (reference sequence). CDR3 size: 13 residues.

This chain links TRBV5-4 with TRBJ2-7, with 10 bases aligning to TRBD1. V lost 1 base, J lost 4 bases, and 5 bases stayed unmatched. The CDR3 has 15 residues. Germline V lookup: CDR1 SGHNT, CDR2 YYREEE (reference sequence). CDR3 bases: TGTGCCAGCAGCTTGCCCGGACAGGGGGGGTACGAGCAGTACTTC. It specifies CASSLPGQGGYEQYF.

A remark on this clonotype: A much larger clone sits a single nucleotide away, making a read error possible. V gene TRBV9 combines with J gene TRBJ2-7, with D tentatively TRBD2 (5 bases). The CDR3 is 14 residues long. Germline assignment: CDR1 SGDLS and CDR2 YYNGEE. This CDR3 is CASSVGPSSYGQYF. CDR3 DNA sequence: TGTGCCAGCAGCGTAGGCCCTAGCTCCTACGGGCAGTACTTC. Using reference TRBV9 and TRBJ2-7 for the parts outside the CDR3, the full variable domain is DSGVTQTPKHLITATGQRVTLRCSPRSGDLSVYWYQQSLDQGLQFLIQYYNGEERAKGNILERFSAQQFPDLHSELNLSSLELGDSALYFCASSVGPSSYGQYFGPGTRLTVT.

At least ten counts were recorded for this clonotype. This rearrangement joins TRBV27 to TRBJ2-1; 9 nucleotides align to TRBD2. Germline V gives CDR1 MNHEY, CDR2 SMNVEV (reference sequence). The CDR3 loop spans 15 amino acids. J gave up 6 bases and V 4 bases, and 7 bases lay outside the gene matches. The CDR3 coding sequence is TGTGCCAGCAGTTCGGGAGTAGCGGGAGTCAATGAGCAGTTCTTC. Encoded protein: CASSSGVAGVNEQFF.

This clonotype has at least ten counts. The chain couples TRBV28 to TRBJ1-2, with 8 bases lining up with TRBD1. The germline CDR1 and CDR2 sequences are MDHEN and SYDVKM. The CDR3 length is 14 residues. J gave up 2 bases and V 6 bases, and 5 bases lay outside the gene matches. The CDR3 loop reads CASSRGQGNYGYTF. The CDR3 DNA reads as TGTGCCAGCAGCAGAGGACAGGGAAACTATGGCTACACCTTC.

This clonotype was recorded at least ten times. The V gene is TRBV12-3 or TRBV12-4, the J gene TRBJ1-5; D gene uncertain. Trimming removed 5 bases from V and 0 bases from J, with 14 bases in between. The CDR3 sequence is 16 residues long. The CDR3 nucleotides are TGTGCCAGCAGTCCCTCCCGGACGGGTAGCAATCAGCCCCAGCATTTT. Translated, it gives CASSPSRTGSNQPQHF.

This clonotype has a handful of counts. The chain recombines TRBV9 with TRBJ1-2, with a weak D call TRBD1 (5 bases). This CDR3 comprises 13 residues. V was cut by 0 bases and J by 6 bases, with 9 bases left in between. CDR1 and CDR2 (germline): SGDLS, YYNGEE. The CDR3 sequence: CASSVVPGDGYTF. CDR3 nucleotide sequence: TGTGCCAGCAGCGTAGTACCGGGGGATGGCTACACCTTC.

This clonotype was picked up many times. The V gene is TRBV7-9, the J gene TRBJ2-7; possible D gene TRBD1, 6 bases. Germline V gene lookup returns CDR1 SEHNR and CDR2 FQNEAQ (reference sequence). Trimming removed 1 base at V and 5 bases at J, with 12 bases between. The CDR3 has 14 amino acids. This CDR3 reads CASSLGHRDDEQYF. CDR3 DNA sequence: TGTGCCAGCAGCTTAGGTCACAGGGATGACGAGCAGTACTTC.

This clonotype occurred many times. The CDR3 spells CASSSRLGKTYEQYF. CDR3 nucleotide sequence: TGCGCCAGCAGCTCCCGACTGGGGAAAACCTACGAGCAGTACTTC. The rearrangement uses TRBV5-1 and TRBJ2-7; D gene uncertain. CDR1 is SGHRS and CDR2 is YFSETQ in the germline V gene. The V end lost 3 bases, the J end lost 2 bases, and 15 bases lay between the germline ends. This CDR3 contains 15 residues.

Only a few counts were recorded for this clonotype. The chain employs TRBV4-1 and TRBJ1-2; 7 bases are shared with TRBD1. Germline CDR1 MGHRA, CDR2 YSYEKL. Unmatched junction bases numbered 6, after V lost 1 base and J lost 4 bases. CDR3 length equals 15 residues. The CDR3 DNA follows: TGCGCCAGCAGCCAAGGGGACAGCGCTGTCTATGGCTACACCTTC. Its translation is CASSQGDSAVYGYTF.

This clonotype was counted ten times or more. This chain uses TRBV12-3 or TRBV12-4 with TRBJ1-2; D call uncertain. Trimming removed 5 bases from V and 1 base from J, with 8 bases in between. CDR3 size: 13 residues. CDR3: CASSQEINYGYTF. The CDR3, as DNA: TGTGCCAGCAGTCAGGAGATTAACTATGGCTACACCTTC.

The chain joins TRBV20-1 to TRBJ1-2; weak D call: TRBD1 (6 bases). Germline assignment: CDR1 DFQATT and CDR2 SNEGSKA (reference sequence). This CDR3 comprises 14 residues. The V end was cut by 0 bases, the J end by 6 bases, with 14 bases between. CDR3 DNA: TGCAGTGCTAGAGATCACGGGACACTTGATGGCTACACCTTC. Translating it yields CSARDHGTLDGYTF.

Only a few counts were recorded for this clonotype. J is TRBJ2-3 and V is TRBV27; 7 positions match TRBD2. The CDR3 is made up of 15 amino acids. Germline assignment: CDR1 MNHEY and CDR2 SMNVEV (reference sequence). V dropped 1 base and J dropped 2; count of bases not matched to a gene: 3. The CDR3 loop reads CASSLYLAVTDTQYF. The DNA for the CDR3 is TGTGCCAGCAGTTTATATCTAGCGGTCACAGATACGCAGTATTTT.

The table lists this clonotype with a few counts. The chain joins TRBV7-2 to TRBJ1-1, with D uncertain. In germline, CDR1 is SGHTA, CDR2 FQGNSA. There are 13 residues in the CDR3. Trimming removed 6 bases at V and 3 bases at J, with 11 bases between. CDR3 loop: CASSPNHYTEAFF. CDR3 DNA: TGTGCCAGCAGTCCAAACCATTACACTGAAGCTTTCTTT.

In this sample, this clonotype turned up many times. This chain connects TRBV6-5 to TRBJ1-2; D perhaps matches TRBD1 (5 bases). This CDR3 contains 15 residues. V lost 0 bases and J lost 7, with 15 bases in between. Per the germline V gene, CDR1 is MNHEY and CDR2 is SVGAGI. CDR3 sequence: CASSYSSQAGGGYTF. In nucleotides, the CDR3 is TGTGCCAGCAGTTACTCGAGCCAGGCCGGGGGTGGCTACACCTTC.

This clonotype was seen more than once but under ten times. V and J are TRBV7-2 and TRBJ2-6; 8 bases line up with TRBD1. The CDR3 runs to 15 residues. Unmatched junction bases numbered 2, after V lost 5 bases and J lost 2 bases. Germline CDR1 reads SGHTA; CDR2 reads FQGNSA. The CDR3 nucleotides read TGTGCCAGCAGCGTGACAGGGGCTGGGGCCAACGTCCTGACTTTC. This codes for CASSVTGAGANVLTF.

This clonotype was detected many times. The chain employs TRBV12-3 or TRBV12-4 and TRBJ2-7, with 9 bases aligning to TRBD1. J was trimmed by 3 bases and V by 3 bases; bases with no gene match: 3. The CDR3 runs 14 residues. The CDR3 here is CASSFGTGHYEQYF. CDR3 nucleotides: TGTGCCAGCAGTTTCGGGACAGGGCACTACGAGCAGTACTTC.

This clonotype appeared a few times. This chain joins TRBV2 and TRBJ1-6, with D hard to call. The germline gives CDR1 SNHLY, CDR2 FYNNEI. V lost 4 bases, J lost 0 bases, and 13 bases lay in between. The CDR3 extends over 17 amino acids. This CDR3 is CASSGTWETSYNSPLHF. The CDR3 nucleotides read TGTGCCAGCAGTGGCACGTGGGAGACCTCCTATAATTCACCCCTCCACTTT.

This clonotype has a count of ten or more. The rearrangement uses TRBV7-2 and TRBJ1-1; maybe TRBD1 (5 bases). CDR1 and CDR2 from the germline V gene are SGHTA and FQGNSA. Trimming stripped 5 bases from V and 1 base from J, with 8 bases between. CDR3 length: 13 amino acids. In DNA, the CDR3 is TGTGCCAGCAGCAATGACAGGAACACTGAAGCTTTCTTT. Translation: CASSNDRNTEAFF.

Ten or more counts support this clonotype. This rearrangement joins TRBV5-5 to TRBJ1-4, with TRBD1 as a possible D gene (6 bases). The germline V gene encodes CDR1 SGHKS and CDR2 YYEKEE (reference sequence). This CDR3 spans 16 amino acids. The V end was cut by 4 bases, the J end by 6 bases, with 19 bases between. DNA of the CDR3: TGTGCCAGCAGCCCCTGGGATGGGGGGCATCATGAAAAACTGTTTTTT. Translated: CASSPWDGGHHEKLFF. The full variable domain, with the rest looked up from reference TRBV5-5 and TRBJ1-4, is DAGVTQSPTHLIKTRGQQVTLRCSPISGHKSVSWYQQVLGQGPQFIFQYYEKEERGRGNFPDRFSARQFPNYSSELNVNALLLGDSALYLCASSPWDGGHHEKLFFGSGTQLSVL.

This clonotype was recorded a few times. The chain joins TRBV19 to TRBJ1-2; no clear D. CDR3 length: 13 residues. Trimming took 6 bases from V and 3 from J, leaving 11 bases between them. The germline V gene encodes CDR1 LNHDA and CDR2 SQIVND (reference sequence). For the CDR3, the DNA is TGTGCCAGTAGGCAGAGGGCGGACTATGGCTACACCTTC. It encodes CASRQRADYGYTF. Combining the CDR3 with reference TRBV19 and TRBJ1-2 gives the whole variable domain DGGITQSPKYLFRKEGQNVTLSCEQNLNHDAMYWYRQDPGQGLRLIYYSQIVNDFQKGDIAEGYSVSREKKESFPLTVTSAQKNPTAFYLCASRQRADYGYTFGSGTRLTVV.

The rearrangement links TRBV11-2 to TRBJ2-5; D tentatively fits TRBD1 or TRBD2 (6 bases each). Germline loops: CDR1 SGHAT, CDR2 FQNNGV. The length of the CDR3 is 13 residues. The V end was cut by 8 bases, the J end by 2 bases, with 12 bases between. CDR3: CASFRGEQETQYF. The CDR3 DNA is TGTGCCAGCTTTAGGGGGGAACAAGAGACCCAGTACTTC.

This clonotype was seen ten or more times. The rearrangement joins TRBV28 to TRBJ1-5, with D uncertain. The CDR3 length is 14 residues. Germline loops: CDR1 MDHEN, CDR2 SYDVKM. The V end was cut by 8 bases, the J end by 6 bases, with 17 bases between. The CDR3 nucleotides are TGTGCCAGCCGCTCCCCAGTATGGACTCAGCCCCAGCATTTT. It yields the protein CASRSPVWTQPQHF.

This clonotype was seen at least ten times. The rearrangement uses TRBV5-1 and TRBJ2-1, with 7 bases matching TRBD2. This CDR3 spans 16 amino acids. Germline values: CDR1 SGHRS, CDR2 YFSETQ. The ends lost 7 bases at V and 4 bases at J; junction bases unmatched: 14. Here the CDR3 DNA reads TGCGCCAGCGGGAGAACCCCTAGCGGAGATTACAATGAGCAGTTCTTC. It codes for CASGRTPSGDYNEQFF.

This clonotype was seen ten or more times. V and J are TRBV10-3 and TRBJ2-7, with TRBD1 identical over 7 bases. J gave up 3 bases and V 2 bases, and 7 bases lay outside the gene matches. Germline-derived CDR1 and CDR2 are ENHRY and SYGVKD. The CDR3 consists of 15 residues. The CDR3 here is CAISEDRVHVYEQYF. CDR3 DNA sequence: TGTGCCATCAGTGAGGACAGGGTTCACGTCTACGAGCAGTACTTC.